The present T cell receptor beta chain was sequenced within a study of blood T cell repertoires in COVID-19. How the authors handled the data: Using reference gene primer amplification, nucleated cell counts were estimated. The method was immunoSEQ multiplex PCR; TCRdb's version includes in-frame clones alone and lacks a portion of them. Clonal size and the V and J genes are those of that table, whereas D and trimming came from the DNA. The repertoire consists of 150,000 to 200,000 clones, with approximately 80% occurring once and the leading ten covering approximately 6%. The CDR3 consists of 15 residues. Unmatched junction bases numbered 7, after V lost 5 bases and J lost 0 bases. Per the germline V gene, CDR1 is SGHRS and CDR2 is YFSETQ. Recruitment covered 25 or so US areas and drew participants whose ages spanned roughly 18 to 100 years. Cohorts were based on clinical histories the participants reported.

The sequenced sample was PBMCs or T cells enriched from blood (not recorded which). The sequence was collected from a man between 35 and 55 years old who had recovered from COVID-19. This chain connects TRBV5-1 to TRBJ2-7; 8 bases align to TRBD1. The CDR3 loop reads CASRIDRGSSYEQYV. DNA of the CDR3: TGCGCCAGCAGGATTGACAGGGGTAGCTCCTACGAGCAGTACGTC.